This entry lists 20 T cell receptor beta chains sequenced from one sample in a study of shared clonotypes between healthy human individuals. The naive CD8 fraction comprised CD45RO-negative cells positively selected for CCR7 and excluded terminally differentiated effector memory CD45RA+ cells. Only in-frame clones appear in the TCRdb table, and some are missing; sequencing was by immunoSEQ multiplex PCR. The sample gives about 700,000 clones, 92% of which show up once; about 24% is in the top ten. The sequencing sample was made of naive CD8+ T cells sorted from blood. Receptors originate from a man aged 30 to 39 in good health.

This clone has a single count. This rearrangement joins TRBV4-1 to TRBJ2-1; D remains unclear. In germline, CDR1 is MGHRA, CDR2 YSYEKL. This CDR3 contains 13 residues. The V end was cut by 3 bases, the J end by 8 bases, with 11 bases between. The CDR3 DNA reads TGCGCCAGCAGCCAGTCTACAGCCGATGAGCAGTTCTTC. Protein sequence: CASSQSTADEQFF.

J is TRBJ2-1 and V is TRBV2, with D maybe TRBD2 (5 bases). The CDR3 contains 15 residues. The V end was cut by 3 bases, the J end by 0 bases, with 9 bases between. Germline V gives CDR1 SNHLY, CDR2 FYNNEI. The CDR3 DNA is TGTGCCAGCAGTGAGCCGGGAATCTCCTACAATGAGCAGTTCTTC. Protein sequence: CASSEPGISYNEQFF.

The rearrangement joins TRBV28 to TRBJ2-2, with TRBD1 matching over 10 bases. The CDR3 is made up of 15 amino acids. V trimming: 6 bases; J trimming: 7 bases; junction bases outside the gene matches: 8. The V gene's germline CDR1 is MDHEN and CDR2 SYDVKM. Here the CDR3 DNA reads TGTGCCAGCAGGCGAGACAGGGGGCTTGGCGGGGAGCTGTTTTTT. This sequence encodes CASRRDRGLGGELFF.

CDR3 residues: CASSGNDRGVGNEQFF. CDR3 coding DNA: TGTGCCAGCAGCGGGAATGACAGGGGGGTTGGCAATGAGCAGTTCTTC. The chain recombines TRBV9 with TRBJ2-1; 9 bases are shared with TRBD1. The CDR3 is 16 residues long. J gave up 6 bases and V 3 bases, and 10 bases lay outside the gene matches. The germline gives CDR1 SGDLS, CDR2 YYNGEE.

CDR3 region: CSVEEGTSNSYNEQFF. The CDR3, as DNA: TGCAGCGTTGAAGAGGGGACTAGCAATTCCTACAATGAGCAGTTCTTC. V usage is TRBV29-1 and J usage is TRBJ2-1, with TRBD2 matching 9 bases. CDR1 SQVTM and CDR2 ANQGSEA come from the germline V gene. The CDR3 consists of 16 residues. Losses at the gene ends were 0 bases for V and 1 base for J; bases not matched to a gene: 4.

This chain connects TRBV4-3 to TRBJ2-1; TRBD2 matches at 13 bases. The V gene's germline CDR1 is LGHNA and CDR2 YSLEER. V lost 0 bases to trimming and J lost 7 bases; unmatched junction nucleotides: 9. This CDR3 is 18 amino acids long. CDR3 loop: CASSQDPGTSGIGNEQFF. The CDR3 region has the DNA TGCGCCAGCAGCCAAGATCCGGGGACTAGCGGGATCGGAAATGAGCAGTTCTTC.

The chain links TRBV7-8 to TRBJ2-6; D tentatively fits TRBD1 or TRBD2 (5 bases each). The CDR3 is 16 amino acids. In germline, CDR1 is SGHVS, CDR2 FQNEAQ. V was clipped by 5 bases and J by 2 bases, with 13 bases between them. The CDR3 loop reads CASSLLGAPGANVLTF. The DNA for the CDR3 is TGTGCCAGCAGCCTTCTCGGGGCACCTGGGGCCAACGTCCTGACTTTC.

This clone was seen a handful of times. V gene TRBV7-3 combines with J gene TRBJ2-1; 10 nucleotides align to TRBD2. J lost 9 bases, V lost 1 base, and 6 bases had no gene match. CDR3 length equals 15 residues. Germline V gene lookup returns CDR1 SGHTA and CDR2 FQGTGA. For the CDR3, the DNA is TGTGCCAGCAGCTTAAGTGTCAGCGGGAGGGCTGAGCAGTTCTTC. Translation: CASSLSVSGRAEQFF.

The chain couples TRBV27 to TRBJ2-7; possibly TRBD1 or TRBD2 for D (6 bases each). The germline V and J ends were trimmed by 0 bases and 1 base, with 13 bases remaining between them. The CDR3 loop spans 16 amino acids. The germline V gene encodes CDR1 MNHEY and CDR2 SMNVEV (reference sequence). As DNA, the CDR3 is TGTGCCAGCAGTTTATCGGGTAGCGGACAGTCCTACGAGCAGTACTTC. Translating gives CASSLSGSGQSYEQYF.

This chain connects TRBV19 to TRBJ1-5; 9 nucleotides match TRBD1. The CDR3 length is 14 residues. Trimming removed 10 bases from V and 6 bases from J; junction bases left unmatched: 10. CDR1 and CDR2 from the germline V gene are LNHDA and SQIVND (reference sequence). The CDR3 loop is CATSRTGVSQPQHF. The CDR3 coding sequence is TGTGCCACTTCCCGGACAGGGGTTAGTCAGCCCCAGCATTTT.

With regard to this clone: The sample has other DNA sequences that encode this CDR3 too. The rearrangement links TRBV11-2 to TRBJ2-7; 11 bases align to TRBD2. This CDR3 has 15 amino acids. After removal of 4 bases from V and 3 bases from J, the junction contained 5 bases not matched to a gene. Germline lookup yields CDR1 SGHAT and CDR2 FQNNGV. Written as DNA, the CDR3 is TGTGCCAGCAGCTCTCCGGGACTAGCGGACTACGAGCAGTACTTC. It codes for CASSSPGLADYEQYF.

The sample holds one count of this clone. The chain employs TRBV7-7 and TRBJ2-1, with D unclear. Germline V gene data show CDR1 as SSHAT and CDR2 as FNYEAQ (reference sequence). With 3 bases removed from V and 7 bases from J, the gap between germline ends came to 10 bases. CDR3 length equals 13 residues. The CDR3 is CASSLALDNEQFF. DNA of the CDR3: TGTGCCAGCAGCTTGGCCCTGGATAATGAGCAGTTCTTC.

V gene TRBV11-2 combines with J gene TRBJ2-2, with 12 bases matching TRBD2. This CDR3 spans 17 amino acids. Germline trimming cut 8 bases from V and 6 bases from J; bases unmatched to any gene: 13. CDR1 SGHAT and CDR2 FQNNGV come from the germline V gene. This chain's CDR3 is CASGPGLAGFQAGELFF. CDR3 bases: TGTGCCAGCGGACCGGGACTAGCGGGTTTCCAAGCCGGGGAGCTGTTTTTT.

The chain has TRBV28 and TRBJ2-7; 10 nucleotides agree with TRBD2. The trim removed 3 bases at V and 7 bases at J, leaving 12 bases unmatched. Germline lookup yields CDR1 MDHEN and CDR2 SYDVKM. The CDR3 runs 16 residues. CDR3 residues: CASSFHTGLAPWEQYF. The CDR3 nucleotides are TGTGCCAGCAGTTTTCATACGGGACTAGCGCCATGGGAGCAGTACTTC.

The J gene is TRBJ1-1, the V gene TRBV29-1; possibly TRBD1 for D (5 bases). V lost 0 bases to trimming and J lost 0 bases, with 14 bases between them. CDR1 is SQVTM and CDR2 is ANQGSEA in the germline V gene. The CDR3 is made up of 16 amino acids. CDR3 sequence reads: CSVEDRRDGLNTEAFF. The DNA of the CDR3 is TGCAGCGTTGAAGACCGCCGGGACGGATTGAACACTGAAGCTTTCTTT.

The chain has TRBV2 and TRBJ2-1; TRBD2 aligns across 7 bases. The CDR3 has 15 residues. The germline V gene encodes CDR1 SNHLY and CDR2 FYNNEI. V dropped 1 base and J dropped 7; count of bases not matched to a gene: 7. The CDR3 sequence is CASSEGAAGPNEQFF. CDR3 in DNA: TGTGCCAGCAGTGAAGGGGCAGCGGGGCCAAATGAGCAGTTCTTC.

This chain links TRBV27 with TRBJ1-5; possibly TRBD1 for D (5 bases). The germline V gene encodes CDR1 MNHEY and CDR2 SMNVEV (reference sequence). V dropped 3 bases and J dropped 2 bases, with 8 bases sitting between them. The CDR3 sequence is 14 residues long. The CDR3 nucleotides are TGTGCCAGCAGTTTTGTAGGGGGCAATCAGCCCCAGCATTTT. It is translated as CASSFVGGNQPQHF.

V is TRBV11-2 and J is TRBJ2-1; the match to TRBD2 covers 10 bases. Germline assignment: CDR1 SGHAT and CDR2 FQNNGV. This CDR3 spans 15 amino acids. Trimming removed 2 bases from V and 7 bases from J; junction bases left unmatched: 5. The CDR3 bases are TGTGCCAGCAGCTTACTAGCGGGAGTGGGAAATGAGCAGTTCTTC. Residues: CASSLLAGVGNEQFF.

The chain employs TRBV10-2 and TRBJ2-3; D might be TRBD2 (5 bases). The ends were cut back, 8 bases at V and 4 bases at J, with 10 bases in the middle. The CDR3 extends over 12 amino acids. The germline gives CDR1 WSHSY, CDR2 SAAADI. DNA for the CDR3: TGCGCCAGCGGGGAGTCGGCAGATACGCAGTATTTT. Amino acid sequence: CASGESADTQYF.

This clone came up once. This sequence joins TRBV25-1 and TRBJ2-1, with D possibly matching TRBD2 (5 bases). The germline gives CDR1 MGHDK, CDR2 SYGVNS. CDR3 size: 13 residues. The V gene lost 5 bases and the J gene lost 8 bases, with 13 bases spanning the gap. Written as DNA, the CDR3 is TGTGCCAGCAGTCAACTTGGGCGGGATGAGCAGTTCTTC. Translating gives CASSQLGRDEQFF.